This record concerns one T cell receptor (beta chain) sequence. Its antigen is not identified. The sample is drawn from a study of chemoradiotherapy in HPV16-positive cancers. Overall study context: Functional T-cell assays on two HPV16-positive patients' cells defined candidate HPV-specific clones and common TCR motifs. Whole-study findings and limits: Candidate HPV-specific clones and E7-related TCR motifs grew in tumor during treatment. For HPV16-positive patients, expanding HPV-responsive T cells associated with longer recurrence-free survival.

Measured with immunoSEQ multiplex PCR; TCRdb has only the in-frame clones, and not every one. The repertoire holds 10,000 or so clones, with 80% to 85% as singletons. Repertoires were sampled repeatedly during chemoradiotherapy. Deletions cut 6 bases from V and 4 bases from J, with 10 bases between. Germline V CDR1 and CDR2: MDHEN, SYDVKM. This CDR3 has 13 residues. The TCR sequence derives from a human donor with HPV-associated anogenital cancer. The chain employs TRBV28 and TRBJ1-5; no clear D. The sample here was blood, taken from a patient who underwent chemoradiotherapy. CDR3 region: CASSRDINQPQHF. CDR3 DNA: TGTGCCAGCAGCCGAGACATAAATCAGCCCCAGCATTTT.